The 9 T cell receptor beta chains below all came from one sample that was sequenced in a study of blood T cell repertoires in COVID-19. The method was immunoSEQ multiplex PCR; TCRdb's version includes in-frame clones alone and lacks a portion of them. The sample holds roughly 91,000 clones; about four fifths are singletons and the top ten take 0.95% to 1.5%. The sample consisted of peripheral blood. These receptors originate from a woman older than 75 with acute or convalescent COVID-19.

CDR3 sequence: CASSSRGGGEAFF. CDR3 nucleotide sequence: TGTGCCAGTAGTTCGCGGGGAGGCGGCGAAGCTTTCTTT. J is TRBJ1-1 and V is TRBV19; D gene unclear. The CDR3 totals 13 residues. Trimming shortened V by 5 bases and J by 8 bases, and 15 bases separated the two germline ends. Germline CDR1 and CDR2: LNHDA and SQIVND (reference sequence).

This chain joins TRBV2 and TRBJ1-1; D not certain. Germline CDR1 reads SNHLY; CDR2 reads FYNNEI. CDR3 length equals 13 residues. V was clipped by 5 bases and J by 4 bases, with 11 bases between them. The CDR3 reads CASSLYEGTEAFF. The CDR3 DNA follows: TGTGCCAGCAGTCTTTATGAGGGCACTGAAGCTTTCTTT.

The chain is built from TRBV6-5 and TRBJ2-3, with 11 bases identical to TRBD2. V lost 6 bases and J lost 4; bases outside the gene matches: 3. CDR1 is MNHEY, CDR2 SVGAGI, per germline. This CDR3 contains 14 residues. In DNA, the CDR3 is TGTGCCAGCAGACTAGCGGGGGCGTCAGATACGCAGTATTTT. Translating it yields CASRLAGASDTQYF.

The chain carries TRBV7-9 and TRBJ2-7; the D is unclear. The length of the CDR3 is 11 residues. Trimming pared 2 bases from V and 7 bases from J, leaving 6 bases between. Germline V gives CDR1 SEHNR, CDR2 FQNEAQ (reference sequence). CDR3: CASSLIVEQYF. In nucleotides, the CDR3 is TGTGCCAGCAGCTTAATAGTGGAGCAGTACTTC.

This chain connects TRBV5-4 to TRBJ2-7, with D unresolved. CDR1 is SGHNT and CDR2 is YYREEE in the germline V gene (reference sequence). The CDR3 spans 13 residues. The V gene lost 3 bases and the J gene lost 5 bases, with 12 bases spanning the gap. CDR3 loop: CASSSKVSDEQYF. The CDR3 coding sequence is TGTGCCAGCAGCTCGAAGGTCAGCGACGAGCAGTACTTC.

The chain combines TRBV20-1 with TRBJ1-1; 7 bases agree with TRBD1. The V and J ends lost 7 bases and 8 bases, in that order; junction bases with no gene match: 7. This CDR3 spans 11 amino acids. Germline V gene sequence: CDR1 DFQATT, CDR2 SNEGSKA (reference sequence). For the CDR3, the DNA is TGCAGTGTCTCCCGGGACAGCGAAGCTTTCTTT. Protein sequence: CSVSRDSEAFF.

The V call is TRBV9, the J call TRBJ1-1; D not certain. Germline lookup yields CDR1 SGDLS and CDR2 YYNGEE. The CDR3 extends over 14 amino acids. Trimming cost V 0 bases and J 10 bases, with 16 bases left between them. Here the CDR3 DNA reads TGTGCCAGCAGCGTAGGAACAGAGCCGCTGGGAGCTTTCTTT. It encodes CASSVGTEPLGAFF.

The chain has TRBV12-5 and TRBJ2-3; 9 bases align to TRBD2. The CDR3 is 16 residues long. Germline V lookup: CDR1 LGHNT, CDR2 FRNRAP. V lost 1 base, J lost 4 bases, and 6 bases stayed unmatched. The CDR3 DNA sequence: TGTGCTAGTGGTTTGGGTCATAGCGGGAGACCAGATACGCAGTATTTT. Encoded protein: CASGLGHSGRPDTQYF.

The genes are TRBV5-1 and TRBJ2-1; 7 bases are a match to TRBD2. CDR1 and CDR2 from the germline V gene are SGHRS and YFSETQ. V lost 4 bases, J lost 10 bases, and 5 bases stayed unmatched. The CDR3 has 12 amino acids. The CDR3 DNA reads as TGCGCCAGCAGCCACACTAGCGAGGAGCAGTTCTTC. It is translated as CASSHTSEEQFF.